This TCR beta chain comes out of a study of glioma-infiltrating T cells after dendritic cell vaccination. Described time point: after dendritic cell vaccination, including at tumor progression/relapse. With V trimmed by 7 bases and J by 5 bases, 9 bases remained unmatched. Germline V gene sequence: CDR1 MNHNS, CDR2 SASEGT. The CDR3 contains 15 residues. Libraries were prepared by immunoSEQ multiplex PCR; TCRdb keeps only in-frame clonotypes and omits some of them. This sample has roughly 85,000 clones; 85% occur once, and the top ten carry 8.5%. The specimen comprised blood, sampled after dendritic cell vaccination. The clonotype comes from a human donor with glioblastoma. The rearrangement joins TRBV6-1 to TRBJ2-1, with 9 nucleotides matching TRBD2. The CDR3 loop reads CASNPLAGGNNEQFF. CDR3 nucleotide sequence: TGTGCCAGCAACCCCCTCGCGGGAGGGAACAATGAGCAGTTCTTC.